This TCR beta chain was observed in a study of cytomegalovirus exposure and HLA in healthy donors. With 5 bases clipped from V and 9 bases from J, the junction kept 2 bases outside the gene matches. The CDR3 length is 12 residues. CDR1 and CDR2 (germline): LNHDA, SQIVND (reference sequence). Researchers ran the PCR with 60 Vbeta and 13 Jbeta primers. Assay used: immunoSEQ multiplex PCR; TCRdb lists only in-frame clones, some missing. The data contain around 200,000 clones, almost 80% of them seen just once; the ten biggest clones take up around 1.8%. Worth noting for this clone: Its antigen is undetermined. Other DNA sequences of this sample code for an identical CDR3.

Study conclusions and caveats: After further analysis at a later stage, 16,951 TCR beta sequences were associated with HLA alleles at 0.05 false discovery rate. A later examination showed that TCR association rates differed by HLA locus, with DRB1 most and HLA-C fewest. Available immune exposure information covered CMV serostatus only.

The source material was PBMCs. The chain uses TRBV19 and TRBJ2-1, with 9 bases identical to TRBD1. The clonotype comes from a man aged 18 to 35 in good health and CMV-seronegative. The DNA of the CDR3 is TGTGCCAGTAGTCCGGACAGGGGTGAGCAGTTCTTC. Protein: CASSPDRGEQFF.